The 2 T cell receptor beta chains presented below share a single source sample, sequenced in a study of T cell repertoires in cytomegalovirus infection. TCRdb reprocessed the reads via MiXCR and lists one record per CDR3 protein. This table holds roughly 720,000 distinct CDR3 sequences, about 40% found once. Sequenced sample: PBMCs. The receptors come from a human donor in good health (CMV status not recorded). Some clones in this sample may be carry-over from other donors' samples.

The chain is built from TRBV27 and TRBJ2-7, with a tentative D call TRBD2 (6 bases). Trimming shortened V by 7 bases and J by 3 bases, and 19 bases separated the two germline ends. The CDR3 sequence is 15 residues long. Germline values: CDR1 MNHEY, CDR2 SMNVEV (reference sequence). The CDR3 DNA is TGTGCCAGCATTTTGTATGGAGGGGTGGGCTACGAGCAGTACTTC. It translates to CASILYGGVGYEQYF.

The chain carries TRBV14 and TRBJ1-6, with TRBD1 as a possible D gene (6 bases). V lost 3 bases to trimming and J lost 13 bases, with 19 bases between them. This CDR3 has 15 amino acids. Germline CDR1 SGHDN, CDR2 FVKESK. For the CDR3, the DNA is TGTGCCAGCAGCCACACGACAGTAAGGGGGGCCCCCCTCCACTTT. Translated: CASSHTTVRGAPLHF.